Below, 9 T cell receptor beta chains from the same sample are listed, as sequenced in a study of OX40 agonist ivuxolimab in advanced cancers. Using immunoSEQ multiplex PCR, the repertoire was profiled, and TCRdb retains in-frame clones only, with some absent. The sample consists of roughly 30,000 clones, about 74% of them appearing once. Source: CD4+ or CD8+ T cells sorted from blood, taken in a trial of the OX40 agonist ivuxolimab. These receptors came from an adult with an advanced solid tumor such as melanoma, head and neck, liver or kidney cancer.

This chain connects TRBV18 to TRBJ2-7; D is tentatively TRBD1 or TRBD2 (5 bases each). Germline CDR1 is KGHSH and CDR2 is LQKENI. The V end was cut by 4 bases, the J end by 1 base, with 8 bases between. CDR3 length: 13 amino acids. The CDR3, as DNA: TGTGCCAGCTCACGGGGCGGGTCCTACGAGCAGTACTTC. This gives the protein CASSRGGSYEQYF. Full variable domain (rest looked up from reference TRBV18 and TRBJ2-7): NAGVMQNPRHLVRRRGQEARLRCSPMKGHSHVYWYRQLPEEGLKFMVYLQKENIIDESGMPKERFSAEFPKEGPSILRIQQVVRGDSAAYFCASSRGGSYEQYFGPGTRLTVT.

V is TRBV6-5 and J is TRBJ2-7; D is possibly TRBD1 (6 bases). CDR1 and CDR2 from the germline V gene are MNHEY and SVGAGI. Trimming removed 4 bases at V and 0 bases at J, with 10 bases between. The CDR3 runs 14 residues. CDR3 residues: CASSSDRSSYEQYF. DNA of the CDR3: TGTGCCAGCAGTTCAGACAGGAGCTCCTACGAGCAGTACTTC.

This clone showed up just once. The genes are TRBV9 and TRBJ2-1; TRBD2 matches 8 bases. The CDR3 spans 21 residues. CDR1 is SGDLS and CDR2 is YYNGEE in the germline V gene. V lost 2 bases, J lost 7 bases, and 26 bases stayed unmatched. Here the CDR3 reads CASSVGYGRGGLSDLQNEQFF. The CDR3 DNA reads as TGTGCCAGCAGCGTTGGCTATGGACGGGGGGGCCTGTCTGATCTACAGAATGAGCAGTTCTTC.

The chain links TRBV7-9 to TRBJ2-1; D gene unclear. The CDR3 length is 13 residues. V dropped 5 bases and J dropped 8 bases, with 13 bases sitting between them. Looked up from germline, CDR1 is SEHNR and CDR2 is FQNEAQ (reference sequence). CDR3 DNA: TGTGCCAGCAGCCCAGAGCTAAGTCATGAGCAGTTCTTC. Amino acids: CASSPELSHEQFF.

The CDR3 DNA sequence: TGTGCCAGCAGAGCCCCCTTGGGCACCGGGGAGCTGTTTTTT. It is translated as CASRAPLGTGELFF. The chain carries TRBV6-5 and TRBJ2-2; unclear D gene. Per the germline V gene, CDR1 is MNHEY and CDR2 is SVGAGI. The V end was cut by 6 bases, the J end by 4 bases, with 12 bases between. The CDR3 totals 14 residues.

This chain joins TRBV5-6 and TRBJ1-1; D not certain. V lost 1 base, J lost 0 bases, and 16 bases lay in between. From germline, CDR1 is SGHDT and CDR2 YYEEEE. CDR3 size: 17 residues. CDR3 protein: CASSLMSAGGVNTEAFF. The CDR3 region has the DNA TGTGCCAGCAGCTTGATGTCTGCGGGAGGCGTGAACACTGAAGCTTTCTTT.

CDR3 loop: CASSLYRDLRNEQFF. CDR3 in DNA: TGTGCCAGCAGCTTATACAGGGACTTGAGGAATGAGCAGTTCTTC. The V gene is TRBV5-6, the J gene TRBJ2-1; D tentatively reads TRBD1 or TRBD2 (6 bases each). Germline loops: CDR1 SGHDT, CDR2 YYEEEE. The CDR3 runs 15 residues. The ends were cut back, 2 bases at V and 7 bases at J, with 16 bases in the middle. The entire variable domain, with the rest obtained from reference TRBV5-6 and TRBJ2-1, is as follows: DAGVTQSPTHLIKTRGQQVTLRCSPKSGHDTVSWYQQALGQGPQFIFQYYEEEERQRGNFPDRFSGHQFPNYSSELNVNALLLGDSALYLCASSLYRDLRNEQFFGPGTRLTVL.

The chain is built from TRBV18 and TRBJ1-2; D gene uncertain. The CDR3 consists of 14 residues. V dropped 0 bases and J dropped 8 bases, with 13 bases sitting between them. Per germline, CDR1 KGHSH and CDR2 LQKENI. CDR3 in DNA: TGTGCCAGCTCACCACCCGACAAGATACTCGGCTACACCTTC. This encodes CASSPPDKILGYTF.

Comment on this clone: Other DNA sequences of this sample code for an identical CDR3. The chain has TRBV29-1 and TRBJ1-1; D uncertain. Trimming took off 3 bases at V and 0 bases at J, with 5 bases between the two ends. The CDR3 is made up of 12 amino acids. Germline V gene sequence: CDR1 SQVTM, CDR2 ANQGSEA. The CDR3 protein is CSVERMNTEAFF. CDR3 DNA sequence: TGCAGCGTTGAGAGGATGAACACTGAAGCTTTCTTT.